The 2 T cell receptor beta chains in this list originate from one sample, sequenced in a study of vaccination and CD4 T cells after COVID-19. Treatment indicated: roughly 10-day PBMC culture with coronavirus spike peptide pools or control peptides (ViraFEST assay). Sequenced with the Oncomine TCR Beta short-read assay was DNA taken from cultured CD4+ T cells. TCRdb re-called the PCR reads with MiXCR, one entry per CDR3 protein. The table includes roughly 26,000 distinct CDR3 sequences, around 66% detected once. Antigen specificity for these receptors is unknown. The specimen was CD4+ T cells from blood, cultured in vitro. The source of these receptors is a human donor who had recovered from COVID-19.

This clonotype was observed a handful of times. The rearrangement uses TRBV7-2 and TRBJ1-1; D unclear. V was shortened by 5 bases and J by 3 bases, with 13 bases between the two germline ends. The length of the CDR3 is 14 residues. Germline CDR1 and CDR2: SGHTA and FQGNSA. The CDR3 loop is CASSARGGDTEAFF. The CDR3 DNA reads TGTGCCAGCAGCGCCCGAGGCGGGGACACTGAAGCTTTCTTT. Full variable domain (missing parts from reference TRBV7-2 and TRBJ1-1): GAGVSQSPSNKVTEKGKDVELRCDPISGHTALYWYRQSLGQGLEFLIYFQGNSAPDKSGLPSDRFSAERTGGSVSTLTIQRTQQEDSAVYLCASSARGGDTEAFFGQGTRLTVV.

The J gene is TRBJ1-1, the V gene TRBV6-4; D is unresolved. Germline lookup yields CDR1 MRHNA and CDR2 SNTAGT. This CDR3 is 13 amino acids long. V gave up 6 bases and J gave up 1 base, with 9 bases separating them. The CDR3 here is CASSRGSNTEAFF. CDR3 nucleotides: TGTGCCAGCAGCCGTGGATCGAACACTGAAGCTTTCTTT.